A single TCR beta chain is shown here with its context. Its matching antigen is unknown. Within the sample, other DNA sequences also encode this same CDR3. Germline CDR1 and CDR2: SGHRS and YFSETQ. V was pared by 3 bases and J by 1 base, with 7 bases between. This CDR3 spans 13 amino acids. The data stem from a study of shared clonotypes between healthy human individuals. Whole-study results and caveats: Generally, naive subsets came out with larger estimated richness than memory subsets. Non-shared clonotypes had lower generation probabilities than those shared by all four donors. Measured sharing among donors was expected to vary with sequencing depth.

Assay used: immunoSEQ multiplex PCR; TCRdb lists only in-frame clones, some missing. Among around 940,000 clones, less than 85% were seen once, and the ten largest hold about 1.5%. CD45RA+ naive and CD45RA-negative memory subsets were separated from CD4+ cells. This clonotype originated in a man between 18 and 29 years old in good health. The sample taken for sequencing was memory CD4+ T cells sorted from blood. As to subset: CD45RA-negative fraction. V usage is TRBV5-1 and J usage is TRBJ1-1; TRBD1 is a possible D gene (5 bases). CDR3 coding DNA: TGCGCCAGCAGCTCCCAGGGGAACACTGAAGCTTTCTTT. Amino acid sequence: CASSSQGNTEAFF.